A single TCR beta chain is shown here with its context. Its antigen specificity is not known. Within one base of it there is no much larger clone, and no base qualities were kept. This sample was included in a study of blood T cell repertoires in COVID-19 (dated by TCRdb to about 2020). About the full investigation: The collaborator samples originated in the United States, Italy and Spain and spanned the acute and convalescent phases of COVID-19. The prospective study material was composed of cDNA or gDNA derived from T cells, B-cell-depleted T cells, or PBMCs. The dataset comprised deeply sampled blood TCRbeta repertoires from subjects exposed to, actively infected with, or recovered from COVID-19. Nearly every sample came with metadata listing a de-identified subject ID, COVID-19 status, age in years and sex. Samples came from the ongoing ImmuneRACE study (first 160 participants) plus 1,254 subjects from 6 global collaborators. The repertoires were made available in a free public database intended to serve as a resource for research on the immune response to SARS-CoV-2. HLA class I and class II types, where available, came from metadata supplied by the sample provider rather than from assay-based typing.

In Seattle, one collaborating source enrolled patients while the infection was active and tracked those patients longitudinally over the course of disease. Each collaborating institution followed its own protocols to collect whole blood in K2EDTA tubes. For TCRbeta analysis, collaborators shipped samples as frozen whole blood, isolated PBMCs, or DNA extracted from either of those sample types. Reading the germline V gene gives CDR1 SGHRS and CDR2 YFSETQ. The CDR3 has 14 amino acids, counting the end cysteine and phenylalanine. The sequence is cut down to CDR3 DNA, 42 bases in frame from base 1. Trimming costs V 3 bases and J 8 bases, and their ends lie 14 bases apart. Summary of the overall study and its limitations: The amount of clinical and demographic metadata varied by source and participant and was provided uncurated.

The immunoSEQ Assay, a bias-controlled multiplex PCR, was used to amplify TCRbeta CDR3 regions from genomic DNA. Under the source paper's analysis protocol: The number of nucleated cells in each sample was estimated from the amplification of reference gene primers within the assay. To quantify the absolute abundance of each unique TCRbeta CDR3 rearrangement, sequence reads were collapsed and filtered. For each sample, productive Simpson clonality was calculated as the square root of Simpson's diversity index across productive rearrangements. TCRdb retrieved this table from immuneACCESS and kept in-frame rearrangements only. Not all clones are present; in checked studies, unresolved V genes account for under half, and no reason is known for the remainder. V, J and clone size are those of that table, while D and trimming were read from the DNA. In this sample the table shows some 300,000 clones, around 90% of which occur a single time. Over 5.5% of the sample goes to the ten largest clones.

The sample comprised peripheral blood. The clonotype comes from a woman between 45 and 60 years old with COVID-19, enrolled during active disease. The chain links TRBV5-1 with TRBJ2-2; confidence is insufficient to name the D gene. The CDR3 reads as follows: CASSSPYLTGELFF. The nucleotide sequence is TGCGCCAGCAGCTCACCGTACTTGACTGGGGAGCTGTTTTTT.